This TCR beta chain was profiled in a study of blood T cell repertoires in COVID-19. Study information: Italy, Spain and the United States were the sources of the convalescent and acute COVID-19 samples. PBMCs, B-cell-depleted T cells, or T cells were the source of the cDNA or gDNA that made up the material.

Original data processing: Reference gene primer amplification yielded estimated nucleated cell counts. The table came from immunoSEQ multiplex PCR; TCRdb's copy has only in-frame clones and leaves some out. The DNA gave D and trimming, while V, J and clone size come from that table. The table includes 140,000 to 150,000 clones, 84% detected once. Trimming removed 0 bases at V and 0 bases at J, with 8 bases between. Germline CDR1 KGHSH, CDR2 LQKENI. The CDR3 sequence is 15 residues long. The V call is TRBV18, the J call TRBJ1-2; possible D gene TRBD1, 5 bases. The TCR comes from a human donor in a cohort sampled during active COVID-19. The sequencing sample was made of peripheral blood. This chain's CDR3 is CASSPPDRANYGYTF. CDR3 DNA: TGTGCCAGCTCACCACCCGACAGAGCTAACTATGGCTACACCTTC.